This T cell receptor beta chain is from a study of ipilimumab plus nivolumab after autologous stem cell transplantation. The study's findings and limits: Authors suggest TCR repertoire, Treg phenotype and gut microbiota support further study.

Patients got ipilimumab 1 mg/kg beginning 14 to 28 days post-transplant. CDR3 length equals 14 residues. V lost 0 bases and J lost 3, with 11 bases in between. Per the germline V gene, CDR1 is SQVTM and CDR2 is ANQGSEA. Remarks on this clone: Its antigen is currently unknown.

Profiling relied on immunoSEQ multiplex PCR, and the TCRdb table lists in-frame clones only, not all of them. The sample lists 17,000 or so clones, around 80% occurring once. The sample was PBMCs, taken in a trial of ipilimumab plus nivolumab as post-transplant consolidation. The sequence was collected from a male donor with diffuse large B-cell lymphoma. V gene TRBV29-1 combines with J gene TRBJ1-2, with a possible D match to TRBD1 (6 bases). CDR3 sequence reads: CSVEDPQGHYGYTF. CDR3 DNA sequence: TGCAGCGTTGAAGACCCACAGGGCCACTATGGCTACACCTTC.